The clone carrying this T cell receptor (beta chain) came up many times. Its antigen is as yet unknown. The CDR3 contains 15 residues. Trimming at V came to 4 bases and at J to 7 bases, leaving 8 bases not matched to a gene. Per germline, CDR1 SGHTA and CDR2 FQGNSA. Alongside a J-beta primer mix, a sample-barcoded 5' primer served in a second PCR lasting 7 to 11 cycles. A tag from a template-switch adaptor with 12 random nucleotides marked each cDNA molecule. No fewer than 3 million CDR3-containing paired-end reads came from each sample. Each CDR3 protein gets one entry after TCRdb re-called the 5' RACE reads with MiXCR. The sample shows 850,000 to 950,000 distinct CDR3 sequences, 25% to 35% of them seen only once. This record belongs to a study of blood T cells in healthy people across ages. Study-wide results and caveats: Long-lived and aged donors differed, with more naive CD4+ cells and higher diversity in the long-lived.

The sample consisted of blood. This rearrangement joins TRBV7-2 to TRBJ2-5, with 11 positions matching TRBD1. The clonotype comes from a woman over 75 in good health. The CDR3 spells CASSSTTGTGGTQYF. The DNA for the CDR3 is TGTGCCAGCAGCTCAACCACCGGGACAGGGGGGACCCAGTACTTC.